Below are 30 T cell receptor beta chains sequenced from a single sample in a study of blood T cell repertoires in COVID-19. The table came from immunoSEQ multiplex PCR; TCRdb's copy has only in-frame clones and leaves some out. The table includes fewer than 250,000 clones, 85% to 90% detected once. The source material was peripheral blood. The receptors shown here come from a man in his 60s with acute or convalescent COVID-19.

This chain uses TRBV5-1 with TRBJ2-5, with D perhaps TRBD2 (6 bases). Germline loops: CDR1 SGHRS, CDR2 YFSETQ. V dropped 7 bases and J dropped 2 bases, with 18 bases sitting between them. CDR3 length: 15 residues. This CDR3 is CASAPLDGGQETQYF. The CDR3 DNA reads as TGCGCCAGCGCACCACTTGACGGGGGTCAAGAGACCCAGTACTTC.

The rearrangement links TRBV4-1 to TRBJ2-3; 12 nucleotides match TRBD2. Losses at the gene ends were 2 bases for V and 6 bases for J; bases not matched to a gene: 3. In germline, CDR1 is MGHRA, CDR2 YSYEKL. The CDR3 loop spans 15 amino acids. The CDR3 reads CASSQLAGGPDTQYF. In DNA, the CDR3 is TGCGCCAGCAGCCAACTAGCGGGGGGGCCGGATACGCAGTATTTT.

This chain joins TRBV6-5 and TRBJ2-7; 11 bases map to TRBD1. The trim removed 10 bases at V and 2 bases at J, leaving 7 bases unmatched. Germline values: CDR1 MNHEY, CDR2 SVGAGI. This CDR3 is built from 14 residues. Written as DNA, the CDR3 is TGTGCCACTAGAGGACAGGGGGCCACCTACGAGCAGTACTTC. This encodes CATRGQGATYEQYF.

This clone was detected only once. J is TRBJ2-3 and V is TRBV7-8, with TRBD2 matching over 9 bases. The length of the CDR3 is 16 residues. Germline CDR1 reads SGHVS; CDR2 reads FQNEAQ. The junction had 4 bases not matched to a gene; V was cut back by 3 bases and J by 0 bases. CDR3 nucleotide sequence: TGTGCCAGCAGCTTGCGTCTAGCGGGGAGCACAGATACGCAGTATTTT. It encodes CASSLRLAGSTDTQYF.

The chain employs TRBV11-2 and TRBJ2-7, with TRBD1 as a possible D gene (6 bases). V was cut by 3 bases and J by 3 bases, with 12 bases left in between. Per germline, CDR1 SGHAT and CDR2 FQNNGV. This CDR3 has 14 residues. CDR3 nucleotides: TGTGCCAGCAGCTTTGCCCAGGGGCGCTACGAGCAGTACTTC. It specifies CASSFAQGRYEQYF.

This clone was detected only a few times. The chain uses TRBV28 and TRBJ2-6, with 8 bases aligning to TRBD1. J lost 0 bases, V lost 6 bases, and 7 bases had no gene match. This CDR3 has 17 amino acids. Germline V gene lookup returns CDR1 MDHEN and CDR2 SYDVKM. In DNA, the CDR3 is TGTGCCAGCAGCCCGGGACAGGCTATCTCTGGGGCCAACGTCCTGACTTTC. This translates into CASSPGQAISGANVLTF.

This chain joins TRBV4-3 and TRBJ2-2; D unresolved. CDR1 is LGHNA and CDR2 is YSLEER in the germline V gene. V lost 0 bases to trimming and J lost 8 bases, with 10 bases between them. CDR3 length equals 14 residues. The CDR3, as DNA: TGCGCCAGCAGCCAAGATCCTACGCTGGGGGAGCTGTTTTTT. Translated, it gives CASSQDPTLGELFF.

V usage is TRBV9 and J usage is TRBJ1-4, with TRBD1 matching over 11 bases. Germline lookup yields CDR1 SGDLS and CDR2 YYNGEE. CDR3 length equals 14 residues. Trimming at V came to 4 bases and at J to 7 bases, leaving 3 bases not matched to a gene. CDR3 protein: CASSPGQGGEKLFF. As DNA, the CDR3 is TGTGCCAGCAGCCCGGGACAGGGGGGTGAAAAACTGTTTTTT.

The chain uses TRBV19 and TRBJ1-2; D remains ambiguous. This CDR3 is built from 17 residues. V shed 4 bases and J shed 2 bases, with 20 bases lying between them. In germline, CDR1 is LNHDA, CDR2 SQIVND (reference sequence). CDR3 sequence (DNA): TGTGCCAGTAGTACGGCGGCAGGAGGAGGGTTCAACTATGGCTACACCTTC. Translating it yields CASSTAAGGGFNYGYTF.

The chain is built from TRBV5-6 and TRBJ1-2, with a weak D call TRBD1 (5 bases). Trimming took off 1 base at V and 7 bases at J, with 17 bases between the two ends. Germline CDR1 reads SGHDT; CDR2 reads YYEEEE. There are 15 residues in the CDR3. The CDR3 DNA is TGTGCCAGCAGCTTGCCAGGGAGGGATTTAGGTGGCTACACCTTC. Translation: CASSLPGRDLGGYTF.

The rearrangement links TRBV10-3 to TRBJ2-3; the match to TRBD1 covers 7 bases. CDR3 size: 13 residues. Trimming removed 5 bases from V and 4 bases from J; junction bases left unmatched: 3. Germline CDR1 and CDR2: ENHRY and SYGVKD. DNA of the CDR3: TGTGCCATCAGTCGACAGGGTTCAGATACGCAGTATTTT. Protein product: CAISRQGSDTQYF.

The CDR3 region is CASSATGTGYYGYTF. The CDR3 DNA reads TGTGCCAGCAGTGCGACAGGGACGGGCTACTATGGCTACACCTTC. The V and J genes are TRBV25-1 and TRBJ1-2, with 7 bases lining up with TRBD1. The J segment lost 3 bases and the V segment lost 4 bases, leaving 8 bases of the junction unmatched. CDR1 and CDR2 from the germline V gene are MGHDK and SYGVNS. CDR3 size: 15 residues.

This rearrangement joins TRBV11-2 to TRBJ2-1; 8 bases align to TRBD1. The V segment lost 3 bases and the J segment 2 bases; nucleotides outside the gene matches: 6. Germline loops: CDR1 SGHAT, CDR2 FQNNGV. CDR3 length equals 16 residues. The DNA for the CDR3 is TGTGCCAGCAGCTTCACAGGGGGTTCTACCTACAATGAGCAGTTCTTC. It translates to CASSFTGGSTYNEQFF.

The gene calls are TRBV3-1 (or the pseudogene TRBV3-2) and TRBJ1-3; D gene uncertain. Trimming left V 0 bases short and J 10 bases short, with 7 bases between. Germline V gives CDR1 LGHDT, CDR2 YNNKEL (reference sequence). The CDR3 sequence is 12 residues long. The CDR3 region has the DNA TGTGCCAGCAGCCAAGAAAGCCGGACCATATATTTT. Protein product: CASSQESRTIYF.

This clone was detected only once. V gene TRBV27 combines with J gene TRBJ1-6; no definite D call. CDR3 size: 14 residues. Trimming removed 6 bases from V and 0 bases from J, with 6 bases in between. Germline assignment: CDR1 MNHEY and CDR2 SMNVEV (reference sequence). The CDR3 sequence: CASRGSSYNSPLHF. For the CDR3, the DNA is TGTGCCAGCAGGGGGAGCTCCTATAATTCACCCCTCCACTTT.

The chain has TRBV5-1 and TRBJ2-1; 10 bases map to TRBD2. CDR3 length: 15 amino acids. The V gene's germline CDR1 is SGHRS and CDR2 YFSETQ. The V gene end was trimmed by 0 bases and the J gene end by 4 bases; junction bases not matched to a gene: 1. The CDR3 DNA reads TGCGCCAGCAGCTTGGAAGCGGGGGGGTACAATGAGCAGTTCTTC. Protein product: CASSLEAGGYNEQFF. Full variable domain (remainder filled in from reference TRBV5-1 and TRBJ2-1): KAGVTQTPRYLIKTRGQQVTLSCSPISGHRSVSWYQQTPGQGLQFLFEYFSETQRNKGNFPGRFSGRQFSNSRSEMNVSTLELGDSALYLCASSLEAGGYNEQFFGPGTRLTVL.

The chain combines TRBV18 with TRBJ2-3; 9 nucleotides line up with TRBD1. The V gene's germline CDR1 is KGHSH and CDR2 LQKENI. This CDR3 spans 16 amino acids. Trimming at V came to 0 bases and at J to 2 bases, leaving 3 bases not matched to a gene. CDR3 protein: CASSPPGDRVTDTQYF. The CDR3 bases are TGTGCCAGCTCACCACCGGGGGACAGGGTCACAGATACGCAGTATTTT.

The V gene is TRBV7-6, the J gene TRBJ1-4; possibly TRBD1 for D (6 bases). The germline V and J ends were trimmed by 4 bases and 1 base, with 13 bases remaining between them. CDR1 SGHVS and CDR2 FNYEAQ come from the germline V gene. The CDR3 is 16 amino acids. CDR3 nucleotides: TGTGCCAGCAGCTCGGGGGAGGGGGTAACTAATGAAAAACTGTTTTTT. Its translation is CASSSGEGVTNEKLFF.

The chain is built from TRBV29-1 and TRBJ2-7; D perhaps matches TRBD1 (6 bases). Germline-derived CDR1 and CDR2 are SQVTM and ANQGSEA. Between the trimmed V and J ends, which lost 6 bases and 6 bases, there was a span of 18 bases. This CDR3 region has 13 residues. DNA of the CDR3: TGCAGCGTCCAAGACAGGTCGTCCGGCGAGCAGTACTTC. Protein: CSVQDRSSGEQYF.

The genes are TRBV30 and TRBJ1-5, with unresolved D. The CDR3 runs to 13 residues. Trimming cost V 3 bases and J 7 bases, with 13 bases left between them. Germline lookup yields CDR1 GTSNPN and CDR2 SVGIG (reference sequence). CDR3: CAWSPGLEQPQHF. The CDR3 DNA sequence: TGTGCCTGGAGCCCTGGTCTGGAGCAGCCCCAGCATTTT.

This clone has only a few counts. The V and J genes are TRBV5-4 and TRBJ2-7; tentatively, D is TRBD1 (5 bases). The germline gives CDR1 SGHNT, CDR2 YYREEE (reference sequence). The CDR3 length is 13 residues. Deletions cut 0 bases from V and 6 bases from J, with 10 bases between. Here the CDR3 reads CASSLDGRGEQYF. The DNA for the CDR3 is TGTGCCAGCAGCTTGGACGGTAGGGGCGAGCAGTACTTC.

V and J are TRBV5-1 and TRBJ2-3; perhaps TRBD1 as D (8 bases). Trimming shortened V by 3 bases and J by 6 bases, and 14 bases separated the two germline ends. Germline V gene data show CDR1 as SGHRS and CDR2 as YFSETQ. The length of the CDR3 is 14 residues. For the CDR3, the DNA is TGCGCCAGCAGCTACGGACAGGGAGGGGATACGCAGTATTTT. Protein sequence: CASSYGQGGDTQYF.

J is TRBJ2-7 and V is TRBV2, with 9 bases lining up with TRBD2. Trimming took 3 bases from V and 6 from J; bases not matched to a gene: 9. Germline CDR1 is SNHLY and CDR2 is FYNNEI. The CDR3 extends over 15 amino acids. The DNA of the CDR3 is TGTGCCAGCAGTGAGCCGGCGGGACTAGCTTCCGAGCAGTACTTC. It encodes CASSEPAGLASEQYF.

V is TRBV7-2 and J is TRBJ1-2; D might be TRBD1 (6 bases). This CDR3 is built from 14 residues. V was clipped by 1 base and J by 7 bases, with 13 bases between them. Germline V gene sequence: CDR1 SGHTA, CDR2 FQGNSA. CDR3 DNA: TGTGCCAGCAGCTTAGATACAGGGATTCGTGGCTACACCTTC. It specifies CASSLDTGIRGYTF.

The chain carries TRBV18 and TRBJ2-4, with D tentatively TRBD1 (6 bases). V lost 4 bases to trimming and J lost 3 bases, with 19 bases between them. Germline loops: CDR1 KGHSH, CDR2 LQKENI. The CDR3 consists of 17 residues. In DNA, the CDR3 is TGTGCCAGCTCACAACCCCAGGGGTGGGTCGACAAAAACATTCAGTACTTC. Translation gives CASSQPQGWVDKNIQYF.

This chain joins TRBV7-2 and TRBJ2-7, with 7 positions matching TRBD1. The V and J ends lost 5 bases and 1 base, in that order; junction bases with no gene match: 5. This CDR3 comprises 14 residues. Looked up from germline, CDR1 is SGHTA and CDR2 is FQGNSA. The CDR3 coding sequence is TGTGCCAGCAGCCCCACAGGGGATTCCTACGAGCAGTACTTC. This encodes CASSPTGDSYEQYF.

The rearrangement uses TRBV19 and TRBJ2-7; TRBD1 aligns across 8 bases. CDR1 is LNHDA, CDR2 SQIVND, per germline (reference sequence). This CDR3 comprises 13 residues. With 8 bases clipped from V and 6 bases from J, the junction kept 9 bases outside the gene matches. The CDR3 DNA reads TGTGCCAGTTCGACAGGGGCGGTTCTCGAGCAGTACTTC. It yields the protein CASSTGAVLEQYF.

This clone was detected only once. The rearrangement uses TRBV4-3 and TRBJ2-2; 11 positions agree with TRBD1. This CDR3 spans 20 amino acids. V shed 0 bases, J shed 6 bases, and the junction held 15 bases outside the gene matches. Germline CDR1 and CDR2: LGHNA and YSLEER. This CDR3 reads CASSQDPATGQGAISGELFF. CDR3 sequence (DNA): TGCGCCAGCAGCCAAGATCCCGCCACTGGACAGGGGGCGATCTCCGGGGAGCTGTTTTTT.

This chain uses TRBV23-1 with TRBJ2-5; 9 nucleotides agree with TRBD2. TRBV23-1 is marked as an open reading frame, function uncertain. CDR3 size: 15 residues. J gave up 8 bases and V 0 bases, and 7 bases lay outside the gene matches. CDR3 bases: TGCGCCAGCAGTCAATCGCGGCGGGGGGGCCTTACCCAGTACTTC. Translation gives CASSQSRRGGLTQYF.

The chain couples TRBV2 to TRBJ2-2; TRBD2 aligns across 8 bases. V shed 4 bases and J 9 bases; nucleotides not matched to a gene: 10. Germline loops: CDR1 SNHLY, CDR2 FYNNEI. The CDR3 is 15 amino acids. The CDR3 here is CASSGLAGSERELFF. The CDR3 DNA is TGTGCCAGCAGTGGGCTAGCGGGTTCGGAGAGGGAGCTGTTTTTT.